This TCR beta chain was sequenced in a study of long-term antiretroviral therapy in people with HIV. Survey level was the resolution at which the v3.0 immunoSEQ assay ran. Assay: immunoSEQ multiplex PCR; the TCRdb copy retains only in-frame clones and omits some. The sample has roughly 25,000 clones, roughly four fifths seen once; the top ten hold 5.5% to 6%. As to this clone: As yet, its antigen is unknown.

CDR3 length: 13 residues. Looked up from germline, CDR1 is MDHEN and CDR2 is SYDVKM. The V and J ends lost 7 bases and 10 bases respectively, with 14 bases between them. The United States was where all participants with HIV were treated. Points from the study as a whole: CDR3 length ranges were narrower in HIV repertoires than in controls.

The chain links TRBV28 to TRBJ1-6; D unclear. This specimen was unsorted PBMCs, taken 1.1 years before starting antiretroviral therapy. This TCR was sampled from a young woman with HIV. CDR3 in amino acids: CASKGGFGSPLHF. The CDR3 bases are TGTGCCAGCAAAGGAGGCTTCGGGTCACCCCTCCACTTT.